Below, 21 T cell receptor beta chains from the same sample are listed, as sequenced in a study of shared clonotypes between healthy human individuals. Repertoires were generated with immunoSEQ multiplex PCR, while TCRdb's copy carries only in-frame clones and drops some. The profile shows about 480,000 clones, 79% of them singletons. Sequenced material: PBMCs. Every receptor here comes from a woman in her forties in good health. Some clones in this sample may be carry-over from other donors' samples.

This rearrangement joins TRBV12-5 to TRBJ2-1, with unresolved D. The CDR3 contains 12 residues. V lost 5 bases and J 9 bases, leaving 11 bases between the germline ends. Germline V lookup: CDR1 LGHNT, CDR2 FRNRAP. CDR3 in DNA: TGTGCTAGTGGTCTCAGCTCCCGTGAGCAGTTCTTC. This gives the protein CASGLSSREQFF.

This clone appeared a few times. The chain joins TRBV5-1 to TRBJ2-7; D may be TRBD1 (6 bases). V was pared by 1 base and J by 6 bases, with 11 bases between. Germline V gene lookup returns CDR1 SGHRS and CDR2 YFSETQ. The CDR3 has 13 amino acids. The CDR3 region is CASSLKTGSEQYF. For the CDR3, the DNA is TGCGCCAGCAGCTTGAAAACAGGGAGCGAGCAGTACTTC.

The J gene is TRBJ1-5, the V gene TRBV27; TRBD1 matches 7 bases. Germline-derived CDR1 and CDR2 are MNHEY and SMNVEV (reference sequence). The CDR3 loop spans 15 amino acids. J was trimmed by 3 bases and V by 8 bases; bases with no gene match: 10. The CDR3 protein is CASRGDRVSNQPQHF. The DNA of the CDR3 is TGTGCCAGCCGGGGAGACAGGGTCTCCAATCAGCCCCAGCATTTT.

The chain uses TRBV28 and TRBJ2-2, with D possibly being TRBD1 (6 bases). V dropped 2 bases and J dropped 1 base, with 17 bases sitting between them. In germline, CDR1 is MDHEN, CDR2 SYDVKM. CDR3 length equals 18 residues. The CDR3 coding sequence is TGTGCCAGCAGTTTACCCCCTTACAGGGCCGAGAACACCGGGGAGCTGTTTTTT. This sequence encodes CASSLPPYRAENTGELFF.

The rearrangement links TRBV25-1 to TRBJ2-5; D is possibly TRBD2 (5 bases). V lost 4 bases, J lost 1 base, and 13 bases lay in between. Germline CDR1 MGHDK, CDR2 SYGVNS. This CDR3 is built from 15 residues. The CDR3 DNA is TGTGCCAGCAGTGGCCAGTGGAGCGGCCAAGAGACCCAGTACTTC. Its protein product is CASSGQWSGQETQYF.

This CDR3 is CASSQDDGQLGGYTF. Written as DNA, the CDR3 is TGTGCCAGCAGCCAAGATGACGGACAGTTGGGAGGCTACACCTTC. The chain uses TRBV14 and TRBJ1-2; D possibly corresponds to TRBD1 (6 bases). Per germline, CDR1 SGHDN and CDR2 FVKESK. The CDR3 sequence is 15 residues long. V was cut by 0 bases and J by 8 bases, with 16 bases left in between.

The chain carries TRBV5-1 and TRBJ2-3, with 8 bases aligning to TRBD1. Germline V gene lookup returns CDR1 SGHRS and CDR2 YFSETQ. J was trimmed by 4 bases and V by 3 bases; bases with no gene match: 4. This CDR3 is 14 amino acids long. The CDR3 loop reads CASSSTGAPDTQYF. For the CDR3, the DNA is TGCGCCAGCAGCTCGACAGGGGCCCCAGATACGCAGTATTTT.

This clone was seen a single time. The J gene is TRBJ2-3, the V gene TRBV9; D is ambiguous. Germline lookup yields CDR1 SGDLS and CDR2 YYNGEE. The ends were cut back, 4 bases at V and 6 bases at J, with 12 bases in the middle. The CDR3 consists of 13 residues. CDR3 bases: TGTGCCAGCAGCTCCGGGTCCGCGGATACGCAGTATTTT. Protein product: CASSSGSADTQYF.

The V gene is TRBV5-1, the J gene TRBJ2-5, with no clear D. Trimming removed 4 bases from V and 5 bases from J, with 9 bases in between. The CDR3 covers 12 residues. CDR1 and CDR2 from the germline V gene are SGHRS and YFSETQ. As DNA, the CDR3 is TGCGCCAGCAGCCCCAATTGGGAGACCCAGTACTTC. Amino acid sequence: CASSPNWETQYF.

The rearrangement links TRBV19 to TRBJ2-7; D is unresolved. This CDR3 has 15 amino acids. Trimming removed 1 base from V and 3 bases from J, with 13 bases in between. Germline V gene sequence: CDR1 LNHDA, CDR2 SQIVND (reference sequence). The CDR3 nucleotides are TGTGCCAGTAGTATAGGAGGAGACACTTACTACGAGCAGTACTTC. It encodes CASSIGGDTYYEQYF.

This chain joins TRBV4-3 and TRBJ2-1; the match to TRBD2 covers 10 bases. The CDR3 contains 17 residues. After removal of 0 bases from V and 8 bases from J, the junction contained 10 bases not matched to a gene. CDR1 and CDR2 from the germline V gene are LGHNA and YSLEER. The CDR3 reads CASSQDATGTSEHEQFF. DNA of the CDR3: TGCGCCAGCAGCCAAGATGCGACCGGGACTAGCGAGCATGAGCAGTTCTTC.

This clone occurred once. V is TRBV7-2 and J is TRBJ2-7; unclear D gene. V was trimmed by 1 base and J by 6 bases, leaving 16 bases between them. The CDR3 runs 15 residues. The germline CDR1 and CDR2 sequences are SGHTA and FQGNSA. The CDR3, as DNA: TGTGCCAGCAGCTTAGGGTACAGAGGTCGCTCCGAGCAGTACTTC. It encodes CASSLGYRGRSEQYF.

The chain employs TRBV19 and TRBJ1-5; 12 nucleotides line up with TRBD1. CDR3 size: 16 residues. V dropped 4 bases and J dropped 6; count of bases not matched to a gene: 7. Germline V gives CDR1 LNHDA, CDR2 SQIVND (reference sequence). CDR3 protein: CASSNHRDRGPQPQHF. CDR3 DNA: TGTGCCAGTAGTAATCACCGGGACAGGGGGCCTCAGCCCCAGCATTTT.

The chain carries TRBV7-9 and TRBJ2-5, with 10 nucleotides matching TRBD2. V dropped 3 bases and J dropped 5; count of bases not matched to a gene: 3. There are 14 residues in the CDR3. Germline lookup yields CDR1 SEHNR and CDR2 FQNEAQ (reference sequence). The CDR3 protein is CASSFALAGETQYF. The CDR3 DNA reads as TGTGCCAGCAGCTTTGCACTAGCGGGGGAGACCCAGTACTTC.

On this clone: The same CDR3 can be traced to other DNA sequences in this sample. The chain uses TRBV28 and TRBJ2-7; D possibly corresponds to TRBD1 (5 bases). The CDR3 sequence is 13 residues long. Trimming cost V 2 bases and J 1 base, with 6 bases left between them. Germline CDR1 reads MDHEN; CDR2 reads SYDVKM. The CDR3 loop reads CASSLQGSYEQYF. CDR3 in DNA: TGTGCCAGCAGTTTACAGGGATCCTACGAGCAGTACTTC.

The chain joins TRBV5-4 to TRBJ2-3; no definite D call. The CDR3 length is 16 residues. V gave up 4 bases and J gave up 0 bases, with 15 bases separating them. Germline values: CDR1 SGHNT, CDR2 YYREEE (reference sequence). CDR3 in amino acids: CASSHSRTQSTDTQYF. Here the CDR3 DNA reads TGTGCCAGCAGCCACAGCCGGACGCAGAGCACAGATACGCAGTATTTT.

The V gene is TRBV11-2, the J gene TRBJ1-2; TRBD1 is a possible D gene (5 bases). V was shortened by 5 bases and J by 4 bases, with 11 bases between the two germline ends. The CDR3 is made up of 13 amino acids. CDR1 SGHAT and CDR2 FQNNGV come from the germline V gene. The CDR3 loop is CASSRPGLYGYTF. As DNA, the CDR3 is TGTGCCAGCAGCCGGCCAGGGCTCTATGGCTACACCTTC.

The V and J genes are TRBV4-3 and TRBJ2-3; TRBD1 might be the D (5 bases). This CDR3 is built from 15 residues. Trimming stripped 1 base from V and 0 bases from J, with 8 bases between. From germline, CDR1 is LGHNA and CDR2 YSLEER. DNA of the CDR3: TGCGCCAGCAGCCAAGGGACACCTAGCACAGATACGCAGTATTTT. Amino acids: CASSQGTPSTDTQYF.

This chain uses TRBV9 with TRBJ2-3, with TRBD2 matching 7 bases. V was clipped by 0 bases and J by 1 base; unmatched bases: 2. Looked up from germline, CDR1 is SGDLS and CDR2 is YYNGEE. The CDR3 totals 15 residues. The DNA of the CDR3 is TGTGCCAGCAGCGTAGCGGGGGGAGGCACAGATACGCAGTATTTT. This translates into CASSVAGGGTDTQYF.

V and J are TRBV5-1 and TRBJ2-1; 8 bases are a match to TRBD2. With V trimmed by 4 bases and J by 6 bases, 12 bases remained unmatched. Germline V gene data show CDR1 as SGHRS and CDR2 as YFSETQ. This CDR3 has 16 residues. CDR3 region: CASSGPVSGGSNEQFF. CDR3 nucleotide sequence: TGCGCCAGCAGCGGACCTGTCTCGGGAGGGTCCAATGAGCAGTTCTTC.

On this clone: Other DNA sequences within the sample encode an identical CDR3. The chain carries TRBV7-3 and TRBJ1-1, with D possibly matching TRBD1 (6 bases). CDR1 is SGHTA and CDR2 is FQGTGA in the germline V gene. The CDR3 totals 15 residues. The ends were cut back, 0 bases at V and 4 bases at J, with 12 bases in the middle. CDR3 bases: TGTGCCAGCAGCTTAACCGGGGGGCCAGGCACTGAAGCTTTCTTT. It encodes CASSLTGGPGTEAFF.